The T cell receptor beta chain described here comes from a study of blood T cell repertoires in COVID-19. On the study more broadly: Donors in the United States, Italy and Spain gave samples during acute or convalescent COVID-19.

Authors' processing steps: Amplification with reference gene primers provided the estimates of nucleated cell counts. Data came from immunoSEQ multiplex PCR; TCRdb stores just in-frame clones and leaves some out. V and J calls and clone size are given by that table; D and trimming were obtained from the DNA. The data contain around 220,000 clones, around 82% of them singletons. The CDR3 is 14 amino acids. Germline assignment: CDR1 SNHLY and CDR2 FYNNEI. V shed 6 bases, J shed 6 bases, and the junction held 8 bases outside the gene matches. Input material: peripheral blood. This TCR derives from a woman aged 80 or over with active or convalescent COVID-19. The rearrangement links TRBV2 to TRBJ1-5; 7 nucleotides line up with TRBD1. DNA for the CDR3: TGTGCCAGCAGCGTCGACAGGGCCGGTCAGCCCCAGCATTTT. This encodes CASSVDRAGQPQHF.